This record looks at one T cell receptor beta chain sequence and its context. Germline assignment: CDR1 KGHDR and CDR2 SFDVKD. The V gene end was trimmed by 5 bases and the J gene end by 8 bases; junction bases not matched to a gene: 4. The CDR3 runs 13 residues. This sample was taken from a study of blood T cell repertoires in COVID-19. As for the study in general: Samples came from the United States, Italy and Spain, spanning acute and convalescent COVID-19. From T cells, B-cell-depleted T cells, or PBMCs came the material, which was cDNA or gDNA.

Per the study methods: Estimated nucleated cell counts came from reference gene primer amplification. TCRdb keeps only in-frame clones here, not all; method: immunoSEQ multiplex PCR. The DNA gave D and trimming, while V, J and clone size come from that table. The sample lists roughly 300,000 clones, about 82% occurring once. The TCR originated in a human donor in a cohort sampled during active COVID-19. This chain joins TRBV24-1 and TRBJ1-2, with 10 bases matching TRBD1. Sequences were obtained from peripheral blood. Here the CDR3 DNA reads TGTGCCACCAGTGGGGGGACAGGGGTCGGCTACACCTTC. Its translation: CATSGGTGVGYTF.